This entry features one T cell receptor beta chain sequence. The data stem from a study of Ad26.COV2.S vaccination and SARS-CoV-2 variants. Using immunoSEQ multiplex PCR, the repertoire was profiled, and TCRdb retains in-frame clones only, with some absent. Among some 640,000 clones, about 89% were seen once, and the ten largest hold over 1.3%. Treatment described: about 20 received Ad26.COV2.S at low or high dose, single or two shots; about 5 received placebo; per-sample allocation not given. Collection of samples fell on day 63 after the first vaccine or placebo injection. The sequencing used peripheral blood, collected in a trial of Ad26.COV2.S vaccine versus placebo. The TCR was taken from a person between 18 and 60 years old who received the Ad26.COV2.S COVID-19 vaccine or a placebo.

The CDR3 loop is CASSFEGTYYEQYF. CDR3 DNA sequence: TGTGCCAGCAGCTTCGAAGGGACATACTACGAGCAGTACTTC. V and J are TRBV7-2 and TRBJ2-7; tentative D call: TRBD1 (6 bases). The CDR3 has 14 amino acids. Trimming removed 3 bases at V and 3 bases at J, with 12 bases between. The germline gives CDR1 SGHTA, CDR2 FQGNSA.